These 31 T cell receptor beta chains were all obtained from the same sample, sequenced in a study of blood T cell repertoires in COVID-19. Assay used: immunoSEQ multiplex PCR; TCRdb lists only in-frame clones, some missing. In the table there are about 130,000 clones, over 75% of which are singletons. The sequenced material came from peripheral blood. The receptors derive from an elderly woman with acute or convalescent COVID-19.

In its sample, this clone was seen once. The chain links TRBV29-1 to TRBJ2-7; 10 nucleotides agree with TRBD2. V was pared by 1 base and J by 0 bases, with 6 bases of the junction left unmatched. The CDR3 is made up of 16 amino acids. The V gene's germline CDR1 is SQVTM and CDR2 ANQGSEA. This chain's CDR3 is CSVEGVAGGGSYEQYF. In nucleotides, the CDR3 is TGCAGCGTTGAAGGGGTAGCGGGGGGAGGCTCCTACGAGCAGTACTTC.

The rearrangement joins TRBV5-1 to TRBJ2-4; TRBD2 matches 9 bases. The V and J ends lost 4 bases and 8 bases, in that order; junction bases with no gene match: 10. The germline V gene encodes CDR1 SGHRS and CDR2 YFSETQ. The CDR3 covers 15 residues. CDR3 nucleotide sequence: TGCGCCAGCAGCAACCCTAGCGGGGCGGGGGACATTCAGTACTTC. This sequence encodes CASSNPSGAGDIQYF. Looking up the rest from reference TRBV5-1 and TRBJ2-4 gives the full variable domain: KAGVTQTPRYLIKTRGQQVTLSCSPISGHRSVSWYQQTPGQGLQFLFEYFSETQRNKGNFPGRFSGRQFSNSRSEMNVSTLELGDSALYLCASSNPSGAGDIQYFGAGTRLSVL.

V gene TRBV28 combines with J gene TRBJ1-2, with unresolved D. The germline V and J ends were trimmed by 3 bases and 8 bases, with 13 bases remaining between them. Germline-derived CDR1 and CDR2 are MDHEN and SYDVKM. The CDR3 sequence is 13 residues long. The chain's CDR3 is CASSLGQDIGYTF. For the CDR3, the DNA is TGTGCCAGCAGTTTGGGTCAGGATATCGGCTACACCTTC.

The sample holds one count of this clone. The gene calls are TRBV28 and TRBJ1-2; TRBD1 aligns across 7 bases. Germline V CDR1 and CDR2: MDHEN, SYDVKM. V gave up 6 bases and J gave up 7 bases; unmatched junction bases: 11. The CDR3 is 14 residues long. The CDR3 region is CASSPRQGVFGYTF. In nucleotides, the CDR3 is TGTGCCAGCAGCCCCCGGCAGGGGGTATTTGGCTACACCTTC.

The rearrangement joins TRBV9 to TRBJ2-2; no clear D. CDR1 is SGDLS, CDR2 YYNGEE, per germline. The CDR3 sequence is 12 residues long. The V gene lost 2 bases and the J gene lost 7 bases, with 6 bases spanning the gap. The chain's CDR3 is CASSVLGGELFF. CDR3 in DNA: TGTGCCAGCAGCGTTCTAGGCGGGGAGCTGTTTTTT.

The chain carries TRBV9 and TRBJ2-1, with D possibly matching TRBD1 (6 bases). The CDR3 runs to 17 residues. The V end was cut by 0 bases, the J end by 0 bases, with 13 bases between. CDR1 and CDR2 (germline): SGDLS, YYNGEE. The CDR3 DNA follows: TGTGCCAGCAGCGTAGTTTCGAGCAGGGGCTCCTACAATGAGCAGTTCTTC. Its translation is CASSVVSSRGSYNEQFF.

The rearrangement uses TRBV3-1 (or the pseudogene TRBV3-2) and TRBJ2-2; maybe TRBD2 (5 bases). This CDR3 region has 17 residues. Germline V lookup: CDR1 LGHDT, CDR2 YNNKEL (reference sequence). The germline V and J ends were trimmed by 4 bases and 4 bases, with 19 bases remaining between them. This CDR3 is CASSRSATMSLTGELFF. CDR3 bases: TGTGCCAGCAGCCGAAGCGCGACTATGAGCCTCACCGGGGAGCTGTTTTTT.

The chain has TRBV4-2 and TRBJ1-6; 9 positions agree with TRBD1. CDR3 length: 20 residues. Germline loops: CDR1 LGHNA, CDR2 YNFKEQ. V trimming: 1 base; J trimming: 2 bases; junction bases outside the gene matches: 12. Here the CDR3 reads CASSQGPSTGGLTYNSPLHF. The DNA of the CDR3 is TGTGCCAGCAGCCAAGGGCCCTCGACAGGGGGGTTAACCTATAATTCACCCCTCCACTTT.

The rearrangement links TRBV3-1 (or the pseudogene TRBV3-2) to TRBJ2-6; 8 bases are a match to TRBD1. This CDR3 has 17 amino acids. In germline, CDR1 is LGHDT, CDR2 YNNKEL (reference sequence). Trimming took 1 base from V and 2 from J; bases not matched to a gene: 4. CDR3 in DNA: TGTGCCAGCAGCCAAGGACAGGGGAATACTGGGGCCAACGTCCTGACTTTC. It translates to CASSQGQGNTGANVLTF.

The V and J genes are TRBV5-1 and TRBJ1-6, with 9 bases matching TRBD1. V lost 4 bases, J lost 12 bases, and 8 bases stayed unmatched. From germline, CDR1 is SGHRS and CDR2 YFSETQ. This CDR3 is 14 amino acids long. This CDR3 is CASSQTGGGRPLHF. Here the CDR3 DNA reads TGCGCCAGCAGCCAGACAGGGGGAGGGCGACCCCTCCACTTT.

CDR3 DNA: TGTGCCAGCAGCCGGGGCAGGACTAATAATTCACCCCTCCACTTT. This sequence encodes CASSRGRTNNSPLHF. The V and J genes are TRBV9 and TRBJ1-6; tentatively, D is TRBD1 (5 bases). The CDR3 is 15 residues long. Germline V lookup: CDR1 SGDLS, CDR2 YYNGEE. Trimming pared 4 bases from V and 5 bases from J, leaving 13 bases between. Combining the CDR3 with reference TRBV9 and TRBJ1-6 gives the whole variable domain DSGVTQTPKHLITATGQRVTLRCSPRSGDLSVYWYQQSLDQGLQFLIQYYNGEERAKGNILERFSAQQFPDLHSELNLSSLELGDSALYFCASSRGRTNNSPLHFGNGTRLTVT.

The chain has TRBV5-1 and TRBJ2-5; tentative D call: TRBD1 (6 bases). CDR1 and CDR2 (germline): SGHRS, YFSETQ. This CDR3 has 15 amino acids. V was shortened by 5 bases and J by 1 base, with 15 bases between the two germline ends. CDR3: CASRANGGPQETQYF. In DNA, the CDR3 is TGCGCCAGCAGAGCCAATGGGGGCCCCCAAGAGACCCAGTACTTC.

The rearrangement joins TRBV18 to TRBJ1-1; possible D gene TRBD1, 6 bases. The CDR3 has 16 amino acids. V lost 3 bases and J lost 4, with 18 bases in between. Germline assignment: CDR1 KGHSH and CDR2 LQKENI. The CDR3 region is CASSPLTRDRITEAFF. The DNA for the CDR3 is TGTGCCAGCTCACCTTTAACACGAGACAGGATCACTGAAGCTTTCTTT.

The V gene is TRBV5-1, the J gene TRBJ2-1, with 8 bases that match TRBD2. Trimming took 1 base from V and 7 from J; bases not matched to a gene: 16. The CDR3 extends over 18 amino acids. Germline CDR1 is SGHRS and CDR2 is YFSETQ. The CDR3 region has the DNA TGCGCCAGCAGCTTGCGGGCTAGCGGGTTGTCCACTGGGAATGAGCAGTTCTTC. Encoded protein: CASSLRASGLSTGNEQFF.

The chain combines TRBV7-9 with TRBJ1-3; D is undetermined. Trimming took 3 bases from V and 0 from J, leaving 12 bases between them. This CDR3 is built from 16 residues. Per germline, CDR1 SEHNR and CDR2 FQNEAQ (reference sequence). The CDR3 nucleotides read TGTGCCAGCAGCTTTAACCCGCAGGTCTCTGGAAACACCATATATTTT. This gives the protein CASSFNPQVSGNTIYF.

V and J are TRBV27 and TRBJ1-2, with TRBD1 matching 7 bases. Germline CDR1 is MNHEY and CDR2 is SMNVEV (reference sequence). The V gene end was trimmed by 8 bases and the J gene end by 7 bases; junction bases not matched to a gene: 13. The length of the CDR3 is 14 residues. The CDR3 region is CASFSRTGGGGYTF. The CDR3 nucleotides read TGTGCCAGCTTCAGCAGGACAGGAGGAGGTGGCTACACCTTC.

This chain joins TRBV18 and TRBJ1-2, with 7 bases lining up with TRBD1. CDR1 and CDR2 (germline): KGHSH, LQKENI. J lost 4 bases, V lost 3 bases, and 5 bases had no gene match. CDR3 size: 14 residues. The CDR3 sequence is CASSPKEGAYGYTF. The CDR3 coding sequence is TGTGCCAGCTCACCGAAGGAGGGGGCCTATGGCTACACCTTC.

The rearrangement links TRBV10-3 to TRBJ2-5; D perhaps matches TRBD2 (5 bases). In germline, CDR1 is ENHRY, CDR2 SYGVKD. Trimming took off 11 bases at V and 5 bases at J, with 18 bases between the two ends. The CDR3 extends over 13 amino acids. The chain's CDR3 is CAANRELGETQYF. The CDR3 DNA follows: TGTGCCGCGAACCGGGAACTCGGGGAGACCCAGTACTTC.

The chain carries TRBV2 and TRBJ1-2, with a possible D match to TRBD1 (6 bases). The V gene's germline CDR1 is SNHLY and CDR2 FYNNEI. V dropped 0 bases and J dropped 1 base, with 21 bases sitting between them. The CDR3 has 19 amino acids. CDR3 sequence (DNA): TGTGCCAGCAGTGAAGCTTTCCAAGGAAACAGGGTACTTAACTATGGCTACACCTTC. The encoded protein is CASSEAFQGNRVLNYGYTF.

The CDR3 protein is CAIGQGKETQYF. CDR3 nucleotides: TGTGCCATCGGTCAGGGCAAGGAGACCCAGTACTTC. The V gene is TRBV10-3, the J gene TRBJ2-5, with TRBD1 as a possible D gene (5 bases). Trimming took off 8 bases at V and 5 bases at J, with 12 bases between the two ends. The CDR3 sequence is 12 residues long. From germline, CDR1 is ENHRY and CDR2 SYGVKD.

The gene calls are TRBV19 and TRBJ1-4; 7 positions agree with TRBD1. V was clipped by 5 bases and J by 5 bases; unmatched bases: 8. Germline CDR1 LNHDA, CDR2 SQIVND (reference sequence). This CDR3 contains 15 residues. The CDR3 DNA is TGTGCCAGTAGTGCGGTGACAGGGCGAAATGAAAAACTGTTTTTT. It codes for CASSAVTGRNEKLFF.

This rearrangement joins TRBV7-9 to TRBJ1-4; possibly TRBD1 for D (6 bases). The germline V and J ends were trimmed by 5 bases and 3 bases, with 16 bases remaining between them. Germline V gene data show CDR1 as SEHNR and CDR2 as FQNEAQ (reference sequence). This CDR3 comprises 16 residues. The DNA of the CDR3 is TGTGCCAGCAGCCCCGGGACAAACTCCCCTAATGAAAAACTGTTTTTT. Encoded protein: CASSPGTNSPNEKLFF. Together with reference TRBV7-9 and TRBJ1-4, the CDR3 gives the full variable domain: DTGVSQNPRHKITKRGQNVTFRCDPISEHNRLYWYRQTLGQGPEFLTYFQNEAQLEKSRLLSDRFSAERPKGSFSTLEIQRTEQGDSAMYLCASSPGTNSPNEKLFFGSGTQLSVL.

The chain has TRBV4-1 and TRBJ2-1, with 10 bases lining up with TRBD2. This CDR3 spans 20 amino acids. V shed 1 base, J shed 0 bases, and the junction held 12 bases outside the gene matches. Germline V lookup: CDR1 MGHRA, CDR2 YSYEKL. The CDR3: CASSQVFGLAVGSSYNEQFF. The CDR3 DNA reads TGCGCCAGCAGCCAAGTCTTTGGACTAGCGGTGGGTAGCTCCTACAATGAGCAGTTCTTC.

J is TRBJ1-5 and V is TRBV2; D possibly corresponds to TRBD1 (5 bases). Germline values: CDR1 SNHLY, CDR2 FYNNEI. V dropped 7 bases and J dropped 4 bases, with 20 bases sitting between them. The CDR3 length is 16 residues. The DNA of the CDR3 is TGTGCCAGCACCCCGGCAGGAGGGGATCGAAATCAGCCCCAGCATTTT. This gives the protein CASTPAGGDRNQPQHF.

CDR3 nucleotides: TGTGCCACCGGGACTAGCGGGAGCGATGAGCAGTTCTTC. Protein: CATGTSGSDEQFF. The chain couples TRBV6-5 to TRBJ2-1, with 14 nucleotides matching TRBD2. This CDR3 is built from 13 residues. V gave up 10 bases and J gave up 8 bases; unmatched junction bases: 4. Germline loops: CDR1 MNHEY, CDR2 SVGAGI.

The rearrangement links TRBV5-1 to TRBJ1-2; D ambiguous. This CDR3 has 14 amino acids. The V end was cut by 9 bases, the J end by 3 bases, with 18 bases between. In germline, CDR1 is SGHRS, CDR2 YFSETQ. The DNA for the CDR3 is TGCGCCACCCGCTGGTCCTACCAAGACTATGGCTACACCTTC. Amino acids: CATRWSYQDYGYTF. The full variable domain, rest sourced from reference TRBV5-1 and TRBJ1-2, is KAGVTQTPRYLIKTRGQQVTLSCSPISGHRSVSWYQQTPGQGLQFLFEYFSETQRNKGNFPGRFSGRQFSNSRSEMNVSTLELGDSALYLCATRWSYQDYGYTFGSGTRLTVV.

The V and J genes are TRBV6-1 and TRBJ1-4, with D maybe TRBD1 (5 bases). V lost 2 bases and J 7 bases, leaving 14 bases between the germline ends. In germline, CDR1 is MNHNS, CDR2 SASEGT. The CDR3 is 15 amino acids. CDR3 DNA: TGTGCCAGCAGTGAAAGTGTCAGGGCCCTTGAAAAACTGTTTTTT. Its protein is CASSESVRALEKLFF.

The chain has TRBV5-4 and TRBJ1-5; 8 bases line up with TRBD1. Trimming took 5 bases from V and 3 from J; bases not matched to a gene: 7. The CDR3 contains 15 residues. The V gene's germline CDR1 is SGHNT and CDR2 YYREEE (reference sequence). The chain's CDR3 is CASRLTGEDNQPQHF. Written as DNA, the CDR3 is TGTGCCAGCAGATTGACAGGGGAAGACAATCAGCCCCAGCATTTT. Variable domain in full (rest from reference TRBV5-4 and TRBJ1-5): ETGVTQSPTHLIKTRGQQVTLRCSSQSGHNTVSWYQQALGQGPQFIFQYYREEENGRGNFPPRFSGLQFPNYSSELNVNALELDDSALYLCASRLTGEDNQPQHFGDGTRLSIL.

The chain links TRBV5-1 to TRBJ2-3; D gene ambiguous. The length of the CDR3 is 14 residues. From germline, CDR1 is SGHRS and CDR2 YFSETQ. The V end lost 2 bases, the J end lost 4 bases, and 11 bases lay between the germline ends. The CDR3 reads CASSFSGQPDTQYF. CDR3 sequence (DNA): TGCGCCAGCAGCTTTTCTGGGCAGCCAGATACGCAGTATTTT.

The chain recombines TRBV11-2 with TRBJ2-1; 9 bases line up with TRBD2. There are 17 residues in the CDR3. Trimming cost V 5 bases and J 8 bases; bases outside gene matches: 16. Germline values: CDR1 SGHAT, CDR2 FQNNGV. The CDR3 sequence is CASSGATSAGGPDEQFF. The CDR3 DNA reads as TGTGCCAGCAGCGGGGCTACCTCGGCGGGGGGGCCGGATGAGCAGTTCTTC.

The chain joins TRBV6-1 to TRBJ2-2, with 9 nucleotides matching TRBD1. The ends lost 6 bases at V and 5 bases at J; junction bases unmatched: 10. Germline loops: CDR1 MNHNS, CDR2 SASEGT. This CDR3 spans 16 amino acids. In DNA form, the CDR3 reads TGTGCCAGCAGGGAAAACAGGGGGCCGGGTACCGGGGAGCTGTTTTTT. Translated, it gives CASRENRGPGTGELFF.